The 22 T cell receptor beta chains reported below all come from one sample, sequenced in a study of cytomegalovirus exposure and HLA in healthy donors. Here immunoSEQ multiplex PCR was the method, and the copy in TCRdb shows in-frame clones only, minus some. The sample shows about 180,000 clones, 87% of them seen only once. Input material: PBMCs. Receptors originate from a woman aged 30 to 39 in good health and CMV-seronegative.

The CDR3 protein is CSARDRVVEYF. Here the CDR3 DNA reads TGCAGTGCTAGAGATCGGGTTGTGGAGTACTTC. The genes are TRBV20-1 and TRBJ2-7; D not certain. Germline V gives CDR1 DFQATT, CDR2 SNEGSKA (reference sequence). The CDR3 spans 11 residues. V was clipped by 0 bases and J by 11 bases, with 11 bases between them.

J is TRBJ1-2 and V is TRBV10-2; 7 positions match TRBD1. V shed 6 bases, J shed 0 bases, and the junction held 1 base outside the gene matches. CDR3 length equals 13 residues. Per the germline V gene, CDR1 is WSHSY and CDR2 is SAAADI. CDR3 amino acids: CASRQGTNYGYTF. The CDR3 DNA sequence: TGCGCCAGCAGACAGGGGACTAACTATGGCTACACCTTC.

The chain combines TRBV15 with TRBJ2-3; 7 positions match TRBD2. V was pared by 8 bases and J by 4 bases, with 3 bases of the junction left unmatched. This CDR3 has 12 amino acids. Germline-derived CDR1 and CDR2 are LNHNV and YYDKDF (reference sequence). As DNA, the CDR3 is TGTGCCACCCAGCGGGGTTCAGATACGCAGTATTTT. It translates to CATQRGSDTQYF.

This chain joins TRBV30 and TRBJ2-1, with D tentatively TRBD1 (8 bases). Deletions cut 8 bases from V and 12 bases from J, with 23 bases between. This CDR3 spans 13 amino acids. Germline V gene data show CDR1 as GTSNPN and CDR2 as SVGIG (reference sequence). The CDR3 loop is CAGTGGGLGGQFF. Written as DNA, the CDR3 is TGTGCCGGTACAGGGGGGGGCCTGGGAGGGCAGTTCTTC.

CDR3 protein: CASSSTSTGAPSYEQYF. DNA of the CDR3: TGCGCCAGCAGCTCAACCTCGACAGGTGCCCCTTCCTACGAGCAGTACTTC. This rearrangement joins TRBV5-1 to TRBJ2-7; possibly TRBD1 for D (6 bases). Germline V gives CDR1 SGHRS, CDR2 YFSETQ. The V gene lost 3 bases and the J gene lost 1 base, with 20 bases spanning the gap. CDR3 length: 17 residues.

This clone occurred once. V and J are TRBV2 and TRBJ1-5; 8 bases fit TRBD1. Germline CDR1 SNHLY, CDR2 FYNNEI. This CDR3 is 13 amino acids long. With 10 bases clipped from V and 2 bases from J, the junction kept 4 bases outside the gene matches. The CDR3 is CATSGQGNQPQHF. The CDR3 region has the DNA TGTGCCACCTCGGGACAGGGCAATCAGCCCCAGCATTTT. Together with reference TRBV2 and TRBJ1-5, the CDR3 gives the full variable domain: EPEVTQTPSHQVTQMGQEVILRCVPISNHLYFYWYRQILGQKVEFLVSFYNNEISEKSEIFDDQFSVERPDGSNFTLKIRSTKLEDSAMYFCATSGQGNQPQHFGDGTRLSIL.

This clone was counted only a few times. As DNA, the CDR3 is TGTGCCAGCAGTTTCGGGACTGAAGCTTTCTTT. Its translation: CASSFGTEAFF. The chain has TRBV6-5 and TRBJ1-1, with D unresolved. Between the trimmed V and J ends, which lost 4 bases and 5 bases, there was a span of 5 bases. The CDR3 consists of 11 residues. Germline V lookup: CDR1 MNHEY, CDR2 SVGAGI.

The CDR3 DNA follows: TGTGCCAGCAGTACGGACCCGGGGGGGGTCAATGAGCAGTTCTTC. This codes for CASSTDPGGVNEQFF. The chain has TRBV6-4 and TRBJ2-1, with 8 bases lining up with TRBD2. The germline CDR1 and CDR2 sequences are MRHNA and SNTAGT. The CDR3 runs to 15 residues. Trimming removed 5 bases from V and 6 bases from J; junction bases left unmatched: 9.

This chain links TRBV29-1 with TRBJ1-5; 8 nucleotides line up with TRBD1. V lost 6 bases to trimming and J lost 4 bases; unmatched junction nucleotides: 5. The CDR3 is 13 residues long. Germline V gene data show CDR1 as SQVTM and CDR2 as ANQGSEA. The CDR3 coding sequence is TGCAGCGTAGGACAGGGAACAAATCAGCCCCAGCATTTT. Translation gives CSVGQGTNQPQHF.

The chain couples TRBV27 to TRBJ2-7, with 12 positions matching TRBD2. J lost 7 bases, V lost 5 bases, and 9 bases had no gene match. CDR1 and CDR2 (germline): MNHEY, SMNVEV (reference sequence). The CDR3 runs to 15 residues. The CDR3: CASSPPSGGAFEQYF. Written as DNA, the CDR3 is TGTGCCAGCAGTCCGCCTAGCGGGGGGGCTTTTGAGCAGTACTTC.

V and J are TRBV6-6 and TRBJ2-1; D is unclear. The V gene lost 0 bases and the J gene lost 7 bases, with 7 bases spanning the gap. CDR1 is MNHNY and CDR2 is SVGAGI in the germline V gene (reference sequence). This CDR3 region has 13 residues. The CDR3, as DNA: TGTGCCAGCAGTTACTCCCCTAGGAATGAGCAGTTCTTC. Protein: CASSYSPRNEQFF.

This clone is termed medium-sized. J is TRBJ2-5 and V is TRBV5-4; 9 bases agree with TRBD2. Germline CDR1 and CDR2: SGHNT and YYREEE (reference sequence). This CDR3 is 16 amino acids long. V dropped 4 bases and J dropped 0; count of bases not matched to a gene: 7. CDR3 protein: CASSVQLAGHQETQYF. The CDR3 DNA follows: TGTGCCAGCAGCGTTCAACTAGCGGGCCACCAAGAGACCCAGTACTTC.

This clone has only one observation. The V and J genes are TRBV6-4 and TRBJ1-2; 7 bases agree with TRBD1. The CDR3 contains 15 residues. Germline loops: CDR1 MRHNA, CDR2 SNTAGT. V trimming: 4 bases; J trimming: 0 bases; junction bases outside the gene matches: 5. DNA of the CDR3: TGTGCCAGCAGTGCAAACAGGGGATCTAACTATGGCTACACCTTC. Translated: CASSANRGSNYGYTF.

This clone occurred a few times. The V call is TRBV7-7, the J call TRBJ2-5, with TRBD2 as a possible D gene (6 bases). The CDR3 length is 14 residues. Trimming cost V 7 bases and J 7 bases, with 19 bases left between them. The V gene's germline CDR1 is SSHAT and CDR2 FNYEAQ (reference sequence). This chain's CDR3 is CASTRGLRGGTQYF. CDR3 nucleotides: TGTGCCAGCACGCGGGGCCTGAGGGGTGGGACCCAGTACTTC.

The V and J genes are TRBV5-1 and TRBJ1-2; TRBD1 matches at 12 bases. Germline CDR1 and CDR2: SGHRS and YFSETQ. V shed 8 bases, J shed 8 bases, and the junction held 16 bases outside the gene matches. The CDR3 runs to 16 residues. The CDR3: CASQLEPGQGAQGYTF. The CDR3 bases are TGCGCCAGTCAATTAGAACCGGGACAGGGGGCGCAGGGCTACACCTTC.

The chain joins TRBV9 to TRBJ1-4, with a possible D match to TRBD1 (6 bases). CDR1 is SGDLS, CDR2 YYNGEE, per germline. CDR3 length: 16 residues. Trimming took 0 bases from V and 5 from J, leaving 14 bases between them. The CDR3 is CASSVDRGAGNEKLFF. The CDR3 DNA reads TGTGCCAGCAGCGTAGATCGGGGGGCCGGAAATGAAAAACTGTTTTTT.

The V and J genes are TRBV11-2 and TRBJ1-1, with D possibly matching TRBD1 (5 bases). The CDR3 length is 15 residues. Germline V gives CDR1 SGHAT, CDR2 FQNNGV. With 3 bases removed from V and 5 bases from J, the gap between germline ends came to 16 bases. CDR3: CASSFYLGGSTEAFF. DNA for the CDR3: TGTGCCAGCAGCTTCTATCTCGGGGGGTCGACTGAAGCTTTCTTT. Full variable domain (missing parts from reference TRBV11-2 and TRBJ1-1): EAGVAQSPRYKIIEKRQSVAFWCNPISGHATLYWYQQILGQGPKLLIQFQNNGVVDDSQLPKDRFSAERLKGVDSTLKIQPAKLEDSAVYLCASSFYLGGSTEAFFGQGTRLTVV.

The genes are TRBV18 and TRBJ2-7, with D tentatively TRBD2 (6 bases). Trimming left V 3 bases short and J 4 bases short, with 22 bases between. The germline V gene has CDR1 KGHSH and CDR2 LQKENI. The CDR3 runs 17 residues. CDR3 DNA: TGTGCCAGCTCACCCTACCTGCAGTTCCGGACTAATTACGAGCAGTACTTC. Translation: CASSPYLQFRTNYEQYF. The full variable domain, its missing parts supplied by reference TRBV18 and TRBJ2-7, is NAGVMQNPRHLVRRRGQEARLRCSPMKGHSHVYWYRQLPEEGLKFMVYLQKENIIDESGMPKERFSAEFPKEGPSILRIQQVVRGDSAAYFCASSPYLQFRTNYEQYFGPGTRLTVT.

This clone was found once. This chain joins TRBV1 and TRBJ2-7; TRBD1 is the table's D call, not checked against the DNA. TRBV1 is a documented pseudogene. The length of the CDR3 is 16 residues. CDR3 sequence reads: CTSRVTGGKTSYEQYF. DNA of the CDR3: TGCACCAGCAGGGTTACAGGGGGGAAAACCTCCTACGAGCAGTACTTC.

The chain is built from TRBV2 and TRBJ2-3; 7 positions match TRBD1. Germline CDR1 SNHLY, CDR2 FYNNEI. The CDR3 sequence is 15 residues long. V lost 4 bases and J lost 3; bases outside the gene matches: 7. CDR3 DNA sequence: TGTGCCAGCAGTGGGGCAGGGGGATGGACAGATACGCAGTATTTT. Its translation: CASSGAGGWTDTQYF.

V is TRBV2 and J is TRBJ2-3; possibly TRBD1 for D (5 bases). The ends were cut back, 6 bases at V and 0 bases at J, with 13 bases in the middle. Germline V CDR1 and CDR2: SNHLY, FYNNEI. The CDR3 contains 15 residues. The CDR3 spells CASSLQGFSTDTQYF. The DNA of the CDR3 is TGTGCCAGCAGCCTCCAGGGTTTCAGCACAGATACGCAGTATTTT.

The chain combines TRBV7-2 with TRBJ1-5; 9 nucleotides agree with TRBD1. The CDR3 has 15 amino acids. Germline trimming cut 3 bases from V and 4 bases from J; bases unmatched to any gene: 4. In germline, CDR1 is SGHTA, CDR2 FQGNSA. The CDR3 nucleotides are TGTGCCAGCAGCTTCACGGGGACAGGGAATCAGCCCCAGCATTTT. Its protein is CASSFTGTGNQPQHF.